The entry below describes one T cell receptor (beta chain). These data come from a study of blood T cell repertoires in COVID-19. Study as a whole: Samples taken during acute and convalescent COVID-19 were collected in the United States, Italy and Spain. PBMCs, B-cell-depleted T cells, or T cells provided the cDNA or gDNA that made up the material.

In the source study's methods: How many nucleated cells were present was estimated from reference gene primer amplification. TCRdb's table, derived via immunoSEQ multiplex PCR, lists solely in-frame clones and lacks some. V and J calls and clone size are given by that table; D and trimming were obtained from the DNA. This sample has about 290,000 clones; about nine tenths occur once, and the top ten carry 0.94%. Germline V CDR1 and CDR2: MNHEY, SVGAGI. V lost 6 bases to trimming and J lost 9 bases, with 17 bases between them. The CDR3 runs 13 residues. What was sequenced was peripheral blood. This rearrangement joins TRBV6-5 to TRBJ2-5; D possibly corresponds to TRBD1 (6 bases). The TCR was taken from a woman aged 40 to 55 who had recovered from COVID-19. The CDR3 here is CASSPFSQGSQYF. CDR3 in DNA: TGTGCCAGCAGCCCCTTCTCCCAGGGGTCCCAGTACTTC.